Presented here are 18 T cell receptor beta chains from one specimen sequenced in a study of blood T cell repertoires in COVID-19. Generated by immunoSEQ multiplex PCR, the TCRdb table keeps only in-frame clones and is missing some. This table has about 28,000 clones, roughly 87% appearing once. Sequencing was done on a sample of peripheral blood. The receptors here all came from a human donor with acute or convalescent COVID-19. The donor label of this sample is uncertain.

This rearrangement joins TRBV6-1 to TRBJ1-1; 8 bases line up with TRBD1. The CDR3 spans 13 residues. CDR1 is MNHNS, CDR2 SASEGT, per germline. V was pared by 5 bases and J by 4 bases, with 3 bases of the junction left unmatched. The CDR3 is CASSQGALTEAFF. In DNA, the CDR3 is TGTGCCAGCAGTCAGGGGGCGCTCACTGAAGCTTTCTTT.

The V gene is TRBV5-6, the J gene TRBJ2-7, with 9 bases matching TRBD1. V shed 4 bases and J 3 bases; nucleotides not matched to a gene: 2. This CDR3 is built from 13 residues. The germline V gene has CDR1 SGHDT and CDR2 YYEEEE. The CDR3 region has the DNA TGTGCCAGCAGCAGGGGACAGGGCTACGAGCAGTACGTC. As protein: CASSRGQGYEQYV.

The genes are TRBV14 and TRBJ2-3, with 13 nucleotides matching TRBD2. V shed 0 bases, J shed 2 bases, and the junction held 5 bases outside the gene matches. The germline CDR1 and CDR2 sequences are SGHDN and FVKESK. The CDR3 length is 18 residues. CDR3 in DNA: TGTGCCAGCAGCCAAGAATCGGGACTAGCGGGGATCACAGATACGCAGTATTTT. Amino acids: CASSQESGLAGITDTQYF.

The CDR3, as DNA: TGTGCCAGCAGCTTAGTAGGGGGCCTCCAAGAGACCCAGTACTTC. It codes for CASSLVGGLQETQYF. The chain combines TRBV11-1 with TRBJ2-5; 7 positions match TRBD1. The CDR3 runs to 15 residues. From germline, CDR1 is SGHAT and CDR2 FQDESV (reference sequence). The trim removed 1 base at V and 1 base at J, leaving 3 bases unmatched.

This chain links TRBV27 with TRBJ1-2, with 10 positions matching TRBD1. Germline V CDR1 and CDR2: MNHEY, SMNVEV (reference sequence). The CDR3 is 15 residues long. With 4 bases clipped from V and 4 bases from J, the junction kept 6 bases outside the gene matches. CDR3 coding DNA: TGTGCCAGCAGTTCAGGGGGACAGGGGTTCTATGGCTACACCTTC. Its translation is CASSSGGQGFYGYTF.

This chain joins TRBV19 and TRBJ1-3, with no clear D. V shed 4 bases and J shed 4 bases, with 11 bases lying between them. Germline CDR1 is LNHDA and CDR2 is SQIVND (reference sequence). CDR3 length: 14 amino acids. The CDR3 protein is CASSTQSGGNTIYF. The CDR3 DNA reads TGTGCCAGTAGTACCCAGAGCGGAGGAAACACCATATATTTT. Looking up the rest from reference TRBV19 and TRBJ1-3 gives the full variable domain: DGGITQSPKYLFRKEGQNVTLSCEQNLNHDAMYWYRQDPGQGLRLIYYSQIVNDFQKGDIAEGYSVSREKKESFPLTVTSAQKNPTAFYLCASSTQSGGNTIYFGEGSWLTVV.

CDR3 in amino acids: CSVGGGPSYEQYF. The CDR3 DNA follows: TGCAGCGTTGGCGGGGGCCCCTCCTACGAGCAGTACTTC. The rearrangement uses TRBV29-1 and TRBJ2-7; D possibly corresponds to TRBD2 (7 bases). The CDR3 covers 13 residues. Trimming left V 4 bases short and J 0 bases short, with 10 bases between. Looked up from germline, CDR1 is SQVTM and CDR2 is ANQGSEA.

The chain couples TRBV18 to TRBJ1-2, with 7 bases lining up with TRBD1. V was clipped by 1 base and J by 6 bases; unmatched bases: 8. The CDR3 has 15 amino acids. Germline CDR1 is KGHSH and CDR2 is LQKENI. Here the CDR3 DNA reads TGTGCCAGCTCACCACGTTCCGGGACAGTTGATGGCTACACCTTC. The encoded protein is CASSPRSGTVDGYTF.

This chain joins TRBV18 and TRBJ2-3; TRBD1 matches 10 bases. The V segment lost 2 bases and the J segment 3 bases; nucleotides outside the gene matches: 5. Germline V lookup: CDR1 KGHSH, CDR2 LQKENI. The CDR3 is made up of 16 amino acids. Here the CDR3 DNA reads TGTGCCAGCTCACCAACAAGGACAGGGGGAACAGATACGCAGTATTTT. Protein product: CASSPTRTGGTDTQYF.

The J gene is TRBJ1-5, the V gene TRBV21-1; the tabulated D call, TRBD1, remains unverified against the DNA. TRBV21-1 is recorded as a pseudogene. This CDR3 comprises 14 residues. The CDR3 DNA follows: TGTGCCAGCAAGAAAGACAGGGTCAATCAGCCCCAGCATTTT. Residues: CASKKDRVNQPQHF.

The V call is TRBV11-3, the J call TRBJ1-1, with TRBD1 matching 10 bases. V gave up 3 bases and J gave up 3 bases; unmatched junction bases: 4. Germline V lookup: CDR1 SGHNT, CDR2 YENEEA. CDR3 length: 15 residues. The CDR3 region has the DNA TGTGCCAGCAGCTTTGGGGACAGGGGTGACACTGAAGCTTTCTTT. Its translation is CASSFGDRGDTEAFF.

Only one count was recorded for this clone. The chain recombines TRBV6-4 with TRBJ2-7; 7 bases fit TRBD2. This CDR3 spans 13 amino acids. CDR1 is MRHNA and CDR2 is SNTAGT in the germline V gene. V was clipped by 5 bases and J by 3 bases; unmatched bases: 4. The CDR3 sequence: CASSKIAGYEQYF. The CDR3 DNA reads TGTGCCAGCAGTAAGATAGCGGGCTACGAGCAGTACTTC.

The chain carries TRBV7-2 and TRBJ2-1; no clear D. Looked up from germline, CDR1 is SGHTA and CDR2 is FQGNSA. V shed 1 base and J shed 2 bases, with 9 bases lying between them. The CDR3 spans 15 residues. CDR3 DNA sequence: TGTGCCAGCAGCTTAGAACTTCTGACCTACAATGAGCAGTTCTTC. Amino acid sequence: CASSLELLTYNEQFF.

This clone was picked up a small number of times. This sequence joins TRBV10-1 and TRBJ2-2, with D uncertain. This CDR3 is built from 12 residues. Germline CDR1 reads WNHNN; CDR2 reads SYGVQD (reference sequence). The V and J ends lost 6 bases and 4 bases respectively, with 6 bases between them. CDR3 region: CASSPTTGELFF. The CDR3 DNA reads as TGCGCCAGCAGCCCTACCACCGGGGAGCTGTTTTTT.

The J gene is TRBJ1-1, the V gene TRBV4-1; D perhaps matches TRBD1 (5 bases). Germline-derived CDR1 and CDR2 are MGHRA and YSYEKL. The CDR3 is made up of 13 amino acids. With 4 bases removed from V and 5 bases from J, the gap between germline ends came to 11 bases. CDR3: CASSPRQRTEAFF. CDR3 nucleotide sequence: TGCGCCAGCAGCCCGAGACAGCGTACTGAAGCTTTCTTT.

The rearrangement links TRBV19 to TRBJ2-1, with D possibly TRBD2 on 6 matching bases. Germline lookup yields CDR1 LNHDA and CDR2 SQIVND (reference sequence). V gave up 3 bases and J gave up 7 bases, with 16 bases separating them. The CDR3 spans 15 residues. As DNA, the CDR3 is TGTGCCAGTAGTATTATGAGCGGGCTCCTGAATGAGCAGTTCTTC. This encodes CASSIMSGLLNEQFF.

This clone was detected a few times. The J gene is TRBJ1-5, the V gene TRBV5-1; TRBD1 agrees at 10 bases. Germline values: CDR1 SGHRS, CDR2 YFSETQ. The CDR3 covers 16 residues. Trimming cost V 4 bases and J 1 base; bases outside gene matches: 5. The CDR3 nucleotides are TGCGCCAGCAGCGAGACGGGACAGGGGAGCAATCAGCCCCAGCATTTT. Protein: CASSETGQGSNQPQHF.

The V gene is TRBV4-1, the J gene TRBJ2-7; 10 bases align to TRBD2. V lost 4 bases and J lost 3; bases outside the gene matches: 9. Germline CDR1 MGHRA, CDR2 YSYEKL. This CDR3 has 16 residues. The CDR3 here is CASSPNPASGSYEQYF. CDR3 nucleotide sequence: TGCGCCAGCAGCCCCAACCCCGCTAGCGGGAGCTACGAGCAGTACTTC.